This T cell receptor (beta chain) was captured by sequencing in a study of T cells in Graves' hyperthyroidism and ophthalmopathy. Every diagnosis used clinical symptoms, serum thyroxine and TRAb, thyroid ultrasound and orbital computed tomography. This clonotype was counted between two and nine times. The germline CDR1 and CDR2 sequences are MNHEY and SVGAGI. V lost 2 bases, J lost 7 bases, and 7 bases stayed unmatched. CDR3 length equals 16 residues. Amplified TCR beta CDR3 regions derived from RNA transcripts. Using the HTBI primer set, a first-round RT-PCR was run on the TCR CDR3. TCRdb ran MiXCR on the multiplex PCR reads and lists one entry per CDR3 protein. Of approximately 300,000 distinct CDR3 sequences listed, around 16% were seen once; the top ten hold around 35%.

This chain connects TRBV6-5 to TRBJ2-3; 12 bases fit TRBD2. The origin of this receptor is a man aged 30-40 years with Graves' hyperthyroidism. The source material was blood. The CDR3 protein is CASSYTQTSGRYTQYF. The CDR3 DNA sequence: TGTGCCAGCAGTTACACCCAGACTAGCGGGAGATATACGCAGTATTTT.